These 4 T cell receptor beta chains originate from one sample sequenced in a study of T cells after yellow fever vaccination. In TCRdb, the 5' RACE reads were re-called with MiXCR into one record per CDR3 protein. The sample records 610,000 or so distinct CDR3 sequences, 12% being singletons. Here the sequenced sample was PBMCs, taken on the day of the yellow fever booster vaccination. The receptors come from a man aged 30 to 45 who received the YFV17D yellow fever vaccine.

In its sample, this clonotype was seen a few times. CDR3 region: CSATPQLLSGANVLTF. Written as DNA, the CDR3 is TGCAGTGCTACCCCACAGCTACTCTCTGGGGCCAACGTCCTGACTTTC. V gene TRBV20-1 combines with J gene TRBJ2-6; unclear D gene. CDR1 and CDR2 (germline): DFQATT, SNEGSKA (reference sequence). The CDR3 is 16 amino acids. Deletions cut 4 bases from V and 0 bases from J, with 13 bases between.

The chain couples TRBV20-1 to TRBJ1-2; D is ambiguous. Germline V gene data show CDR1 as DFQATT and CDR2 as SNEGSKA (reference sequence). V dropped 2 bases and J dropped 5 bases, with 12 bases sitting between them. The CDR3 consists of 13 residues. The CDR3 loop is CSARLQKTYGYTF. CDR3 bases: TGCAGTGCTAGACTACAGAAGACTTATGGCTACACCTTC.

Worth noting for this clonotype: One end of the junction does not line up with germline, which may come from a read error. The chain combines TRBV5-1 with TRBJ1-1; D gene ambiguous. Germline-derived CDR1 and CDR2 are SGHRS and YFSETQ. CDR3 length: 14 amino acids. The CDR3 spells CSSSGWTSNTEAFF. CDR3 bases: TGCTCCAGCAGCGGCTGGACGTCGAACACTGAAGCTTTCTTT.

The gene calls are TRBV24-1 and TRBJ1-4; unclear D gene. V lost 4 bases and J lost 13, with 15 bases in between. The germline gives CDR1 KGHDR, CDR2 SFDVKD. This CDR3 has 13 amino acids. CDR3 nucleotides: TGTGCCACCAGTGAGTCCGACCGGGAACTACTGTTTTTT. Translated: CATSESDRELLFF.